These 9 T cell receptor beta chains came from one sample sequenced in a study of prognosis after radiotherapy for stage I lung cancer. Genomic DNA yielded TCR beta CDR3, amplified by two-round multiplex PCR. Round-one PCR had primers specific to each TRBV and TRBJ gene. MiXCR was run by TCRdb on the multiplex PCR reads, yielding one entry per CDR3 protein. This table has around 30,000 distinct CDR3 sequences, approximately 32% appearing once. Sequenced here: PBMCs, sampled before or after stereotactic body radiation therapy (not recorded which). The receptors stem from a donor over 45 with non-small cell lung cancer.

This clonotype was seen a handful of times. Since a much larger clone is just one base distant, this may be a read error. J is TRBJ1-3 and V is TRBV10-2; D may be TRBD1 (6 bases). This CDR3 has 17 amino acids. Trimming shortened V by 6 bases and J by 3 bases, and 21 bases separated the two germline ends. CDR1 is WSHSY and CDR2 is SAAADI in the germline V gene. This chain's CDR3 is CASRGHQTGTSGNTIYF. The CDR3 DNA follows: TGCGCCAGCAGGGGACATCAAACAGGGACGAGTGGAAACACCATATATTTT.

The sample holds many counts of this clonotype. The chain carries TRBV19 and TRBJ2-3, with 12 bases lining up with TRBD2. The CDR3 covers 16 residues. V was pared by 3 bases and J by 3 bases, with 4 bases of the junction left unmatched. Germline V lookup: CDR1 LNHDA, CDR2 SQIVND (reference sequence). The CDR3 region is CASSIGLAGGTDTQYF. The DNA for the CDR3 is TGTGCCAGTAGTATTGGGCTAGCGGGGGGGACAGATACGCAGTATTTT.

This clonotype was seen repeatedly, ten times or more. This chain uses TRBV7-9 with TRBJ2-1; no clear D. CDR1 is SEHNR and CDR2 is FQNEAQ in the germline V gene (reference sequence). This CDR3 contains 11 residues. V dropped 2 bases and J dropped 10 bases, with 6 bases sitting between them. The CDR3, as DNA: TGTGCCAGCAGCTTATTGAAGGAGCAGTTCTTC. Its protein is CASSLLKEQFF.

This clonotype was recorded many times. V usage is TRBV9 and J usage is TRBJ1-1; no clear D gene. The V gene's germline CDR1 is SGDLS and CDR2 YYNGEE. The CDR3 has 15 amino acids. Trimming stripped 4 bases from V and 6 bases from J, with 19 bases between. The CDR3 DNA sequence: TGTGCCAGCAGCCCGCGTAGGGAAACCTACTCTGAAGCTTTCTTT. Amino acids: CASSPRRETYSEAFF.

This clonotype was seen many times. This chain links TRBV6-2 or TRBV6-3 with TRBJ2-3; TRBD2 aligns across 9 bases. Germline-derived CDR1 and CDR2 are MNHEY and SVGEGT. The V segment lost 2 bases and the J segment 0 bases; nucleotides outside the gene matches: 9. The CDR3 extends over 18 amino acids. CDR3: CASSYTRNSGGSTDTQYF. The CDR3 DNA is TGTGCCAGCAGTTACACTCGCAACAGCGGGGGGAGCACAGATACGCAGTATTTT.

This clonotype was counted many times. This sequence joins TRBV11-2 and TRBJ1-5, with a weak D call TRBD1 (5 bases). Germline-derived CDR1 and CDR2 are SGHAT and FQNNGV. Between the trimmed V and J ends, which lost 4 bases and 5 bases, there was a span of 12 bases. The CDR3 extends over 14 amino acids. CDR3 loop: CASSSNLRDQPQHF. In nucleotides, the CDR3 is TGTGCCAGCAGCTCAAACCTCAGGGATCAGCCCCAGCATTTT.

A note on this clonotype: Since a much larger clone is just one base distant, this may be a read error. The chain links TRBV27 to TRBJ2-7, with 8 bases identical to TRBD2. This CDR3 is built from 15 residues. Per the germline V gene, CDR1 is MNHEY and CDR2 is SMNVEV (reference sequence). This chain's CDR3 is CASSPGGGQSYDQYF. The CDR3 bases are TGTGCCAGCAGTCCGGGGGGGGGGCAGTCCTACGATCAGTACTTC.

This clonotype has a count of ten or more. J is TRBJ1-2 and V is TRBV5-4; D may be TRBD1 (6 bases). Germline V gene data show CDR1 as SGHNT and CDR2 as YYREEE (reference sequence). This CDR3 spans 13 amino acids. Trimming shortened V by 2 bases and J by 4 bases, and 9 bases separated the two germline ends. The CDR3 here is CASSLQGTYGYTF. The DNA of the CDR3 is TGTGCCAGCAGCTTACAGGGTACCTATGGCTACACCTTC.

In the case of this clonotype: One base separates it from a far larger clone, so it is likely a read error. The chain recombines TRBV6-1 with TRBJ1-2; D gene uncertain. V gave up 6 bases and J gave up 8 bases, with 10 bases separating them. CDR3 length: 11 residues. In germline, CDR1 is MNHNS, CDR2 SASEGT. The DNA for the CDR3 is TGTGCCAGCAGGCGAGGAGAAGGCTACACCTTC. This encodes CASRRGEGYTF.